A single sample is the source of the 23 T cell receptor beta chains below, sequenced in a study of blood T cell repertoires in COVID-19. Measured with immunoSEQ multiplex PCR; TCRdb has only the in-frame clones, and not every one. Of under 300,000 clones listed, roughly 86% are singletons. Source material: peripheral blood. These receptors were collected from a woman aged 70-85 years with active or convalescent COVID-19.

This clone was detected once. The rearrangement links TRBV5-6 to TRBJ1-3; maybe TRBD1 (5 bases). Trimming removed 1 base at V and 0 bases at J, with 11 bases between. The CDR3 runs to 16 residues. Per the germline V gene, CDR1 is SGHDT and CDR2 is YYEEEE. The CDR3 loop is CASSLRQWNSGNTIYF. DNA of the CDR3: TGTGCCAGCAGCTTGCGACAGTGGAACTCTGGAAACACCATATATTTT.

Written as DNA, the CDR3 is TGCGCCAGCAGCGACGTTGATCGGGGGACTAATGAAAAACTGTTTTTT. Amino acid sequence: CASSDVDRGTNEKLFF. The V and J genes are TRBV5-1 and TRBJ1-4; maybe TRBD1 (5 bases). From germline, CDR1 is SGHRS and CDR2 YFSETQ. Trimming took off 4 bases at V and 2 bases at J, with 15 bases between the two ends. The CDR3 loop spans 16 amino acids.

The rearrangement joins TRBV12-3 or TRBV12-4 to TRBJ2-1, with D uncertain. V lost 5 bases and J 8 bases, leaving 7 bases between the germline ends. The CDR3 covers 11 residues. The CDR3 nucleotides read TGTGCCAGCAGTCCCTCGTATGAGCAGTTCTTC. Translated: CASSPSYEQFF.

The CDR3 nucleotides read TGCGCCAGCAGCGGGACAGGGCAAAATGAAAAACTGTTTTTT. Translated, it gives CASSGTGQNEKLFF. This chain joins TRBV5-1 and TRBJ1-4; 9 bases map to TRBD1. Germline V lookup: CDR1 SGHRS, CDR2 YFSETQ. Unmatched junction bases numbered 3, after V lost 4 bases and J lost 5 bases. This CDR3 is 14 amino acids long.

The table lists this clone with a count of one. The chain uses TRBV7-9 and TRBJ1-1; a possible D gene is TRBD1 (6 bases). The CDR3 consists of 14 residues. The V end lost 5 bases, the J end lost 2 bases, and 12 bases lay between the germline ends. From germline, CDR1 is SEHNR and CDR2 FQNEAQ (reference sequence). This chain's CDR3 is CASSPGQLNTEAFF. The CDR3 DNA reads TGTGCCAGCAGCCCAGGACAGTTAAACACTGAAGCTTTCTTT.

This rearrangement joins TRBV7-9 to TRBJ2-2, with TRBD1 as a possible D gene (6 bases). This CDR3 comprises 15 residues. CDR1 is SEHNR, CDR2 FQNEAQ, per germline (reference sequence). Trimming cost V 6 bases and J 4 bases, with 15 bases left between them. CDR3 region: CASSPVDRFTGELFF. The CDR3 bases are TGTGCCAGCAGTCCTGTCGACAGGTTCACCGGGGAGCTGTTTTTT.

The rearrangement uses TRBV27 and TRBJ2-3; D is undetermined. The CDR3 is 14 residues long. Looked up from germline, CDR1 is MNHEY and CDR2 is SMNVEV (reference sequence). V was clipped by 3 bases and J by 2 bases, with 9 bases between them. CDR3 coding DNA: TGTGCCAGCAGTTTCTCTTCTCCCACAGATACGCAGTATTTT. Translation gives CASSFSSPTDTQYF.

This clone was detected once. The rearrangement links TRBV7-9 to TRBJ1-1; D not resolved. This CDR3 spans 12 amino acids. Between the trimmed V and J ends, which lost 3 bases and 6 bases, there was a span of 8 bases. Germline assignment: CDR1 SEHNR and CDR2 FQNEAQ (reference sequence). The DNA of the CDR3 is TGTGCCAGCAGCTTGATTGAGGCTGAAGCTTTCTTT. Its protein product is CASSLIEAEAFF.

This chain connects TRBV18 to TRBJ1-3, with no clear D. This CDR3 spans 15 amino acids. Trimming shortened V by 0 bases and J by 2 bases, and 8 bases separated the two germline ends. Germline V gives CDR1 KGHSH, CDR2 LQKENI. In DNA, the CDR3 is TGTGCCAGCTCACCACCCGGAGCCCCTGGAAACACCATATATTTT. Amino acids: CASSPPGAPGNTIYF.

This sequence joins TRBV6-5 and TRBJ2-1, with a weak D call TRBD1 (6 bases). The CDR3 is 15 amino acids. CDR1 is MNHEY and CDR2 is SVGAGI in the germline V gene. V lost 5 bases and J 3 bases, leaving 14 bases between the germline ends. The CDR3 bases are TGTGCCAGCAGTAAGGGACACCCCCTCTACAATGAGCAGTTCTTC. Translation: CASSKGHPLYNEQFF.

This chain joins TRBV9 and TRBJ1-1; 8 bases fit TRBD1. With 2 bases clipped from V and 6 bases from J, the junction kept 6 bases outside the gene matches. CDR3 length: 14 residues. The V gene's germline CDR1 is SGDLS and CDR2 YYNGEE. For the CDR3, the DNA is TGTGCCAGCAGCGTGACAGGGGTGGGGTCTGAAGCTTTCTTT. It yields the protein CASSVTGVGSEAFF.

Only a few counts were recorded for this clone. The chain joins TRBV10-3 to TRBJ2-7; D remains ambiguous. CDR1 is ENHRY, CDR2 SYGVKD, per germline. This CDR3 has 13 residues. Trimming took off 7 bases at V and 0 bases at J, with 10 bases between the two ends. The CDR3 nucleotides are TGTGCCATCAAATTATCGAGCTCCTACGAGCAGTACTTC. Translating it yields CAIKLSSSYEQYF.

The V and J genes are TRBV25-1 and TRBJ1-4, with TRBD1 as a possible D gene (5 bases). V lost 7 bases, J lost 6 bases, and 24 bases lay in between. There are 17 residues in the CDR3. Germline assignment: CDR1 MGHDK and CDR2 SYGVNS. CDR3 bases: TGTGCCAGCAAAGGGGACTGGGGGACTGCAGGGCATGAAAAACTGTTTTTT. It encodes CASKGDWGTAGHEKLFF.

In this sample, this clone turned up once. This chain joins TRBV18 and TRBJ2-7; 11 bases fit TRBD2. Germline CDR1 is KGHSH and CDR2 is LQKENI. This CDR3 spans 15 amino acids. With V trimmed by 3 bases and J by 3 bases, 4 bases remained unmatched. CDR3 loop: CASSPAGLADYEQYF. As DNA, the CDR3 is TGTGCCAGCTCACCCGCGGGACTAGCGGACTACGAGCAGTACTTC.

This chain uses TRBV3-1 (or the pseudogene TRBV3-2) with TRBJ2-6, with D perhaps matching TRBD1 (6 bases). The CDR3 spans 18 residues. Trimming took 3 bases from V and 2 from J, leaving 17 bases between them. Germline CDR1 and CDR2: LGHDT and YNNKEL (reference sequence). The chain's CDR3 is CASSHRRGTYAGANVLTF. In DNA form, the CDR3 reads TGTGCCAGCAGCCATCGAAGGGGGACCTACGCTGGGGCCAACGTCCTGACTTTC.

V and J are TRBV5-4 and TRBJ1-2; D might be TRBD1 (6 bases). V was trimmed by 4 bases and J by 7 bases, leaving 17 bases between them. Looked up from germline, CDR1 is SGHNT and CDR2 is YYREEE (reference sequence). The CDR3 is made up of 14 amino acids. The CDR3 is CASSLGGRASGYTF. In DNA, the CDR3 is TGTGCCAGCAGCCTCGGGGGGCGGGCAAGTGGCTACACCTTC.

This clone was found once. This rearrangement joins TRBV5-6 to TRBJ2-1, with D perhaps matching TRBD1 (5 bases). The CDR3 sequence is 16 residues long. Germline V gene sequence: CDR1 SGHDT, CDR2 YYEEEE. Trimming left V 4 bases short and J 6 bases short, with 20 bases between. The CDR3 nucleotides read TGTGCCAGCAGCCTAGGTAATTTCAGGGTACCCAATGAGCAGTTCTTC. Translating it yields CASSLGNFRVPNEQFF.

J is TRBJ2-1 and V is TRBV9; TRBD2 agrees at 8 bases. The CDR3 extends over 17 amino acids. In germline, CDR1 is SGDLS, CDR2 YYNGEE. V trimming: 3 bases; J trimming: 5 bases; junction bases outside the gene matches: 13. CDR3 nucleotide sequence: TGTGCCAGCAGCGCCATATCCCCCGGGGGGGCCCACAATGAGCAGTTCTTC. Translation gives CASSAISPGGAHNEQFF.

The chain employs TRBV2 and TRBJ2-1; D might be TRBD2 (6 bases). The CDR3 is made up of 16 amino acids. V was trimmed by 8 bases and J by 6 bases, leaving 23 bases between them. CDR1 is SNHLY and CDR2 is FYNNEI in the germline V gene. This CDR3 reads CASRGGLPGFSNEQFF. The CDR3 region has the DNA TGTGCCAGCCGTGGGGGACTGCCTGGGTTTTCCAATGAGCAGTTCTTC.

V and J are TRBV7-2 and TRBJ1-6, with D perhaps TRBD1 (5 bases). The germline CDR1 and CDR2 sequences are SGHTA and FQGNSA. The CDR3 loop spans 14 amino acids. Trimming stripped 2 bases from V and 16 bases from J, with 18 bases between. As DNA, the CDR3 is TGTGCCAGCAGCTTAACCACCTTAGGGGTCGTTCTCCACTTT. This codes for CASSLTTLGVVLHF.

This clone is a singleton in its sample. The chain couples TRBV9 to TRBJ1-6; 7 bases are shared with TRBD1. Trimming cost V 3 bases and J 5 bases; bases outside gene matches: 5. Germline CDR1 reads SGDLS; CDR2 reads YYNGEE. The CDR3 has 15 residues. CDR3: CASSARQGNNSPLHF. The CDR3 bases are TGTGCCAGCAGCGCGCGACAGGGCAATAATTCACCCCTCCACTTT.

For the CDR3, the DNA is TGCGCCAGCAATGAGCGCCAGAATTCACCCCTCCACTTT. This codes for CASNERQNSPLHF. This chain connects TRBV4-1 to TRBJ1-6; D call uncertain. V gave up 7 bases and J gave up 7 bases, with 11 bases separating them. The CDR3 loop spans 13 amino acids. The germline gives CDR1 MGHRA, CDR2 YSYEKL.

J is TRBJ2-1 and V is TRBV7-3, with D possibly being TRBD1 (6 bases). V was cut by 8 bases and J by 12 bases, with 26 bases left in between. Germline assignment: CDR1 SGHTA and CDR2 FQGTGA. The CDR3 totals 15 residues. CDR3 bases: TGTGCCAGCGCCAAGGGAAGGGGGACGGGAATGATGCAGTTCTTC. Protein sequence: CASAKGRGTGMMQFF.